This TCR beta chain is drawn from a study of blood T cells in healthy people across ages. A J-beta primer mix and a sample-barcoded 5' primer were used in a second PCR of roughly 6 to 12 cycles. In TCRdb, the 5' RACE reads were re-called with MiXCR into one record per CDR3 protein. The sample yields approximately 800,000 distinct CDR3 sequences, around 36% seen once. Note on this clonotype: Its specificity is not known.

Drawing of peripheral blood yielded about 10 milliliters from each donor. Germline loops: CDR1 LNHNV, CDR2 YYDKDF (reference sequence). V gave up 4 bases and J gave up 7 bases, with 17 bases separating them. There are 15 residues in the CDR3. General study findings and limits: More naive CD4+ cells and higher diversity marked long-lived donors relative to aged donors. There was a strong correlation between TCR beta diversity and naive T cell percentage.

The material sequenced was blood. This TCR was recovered from a man aged 18 to 29 in good health. V usage is TRBV15 and J usage is TRBJ1-5, with D perhaps TRBD1 (5 bases). The CDR3 loop reads CATSTQDRFSQPQHF. CDR3 nucleotides: TGTGCCACCAGCACGCAAGACAGATTTAGCCAGCCCCAGCATTTT.